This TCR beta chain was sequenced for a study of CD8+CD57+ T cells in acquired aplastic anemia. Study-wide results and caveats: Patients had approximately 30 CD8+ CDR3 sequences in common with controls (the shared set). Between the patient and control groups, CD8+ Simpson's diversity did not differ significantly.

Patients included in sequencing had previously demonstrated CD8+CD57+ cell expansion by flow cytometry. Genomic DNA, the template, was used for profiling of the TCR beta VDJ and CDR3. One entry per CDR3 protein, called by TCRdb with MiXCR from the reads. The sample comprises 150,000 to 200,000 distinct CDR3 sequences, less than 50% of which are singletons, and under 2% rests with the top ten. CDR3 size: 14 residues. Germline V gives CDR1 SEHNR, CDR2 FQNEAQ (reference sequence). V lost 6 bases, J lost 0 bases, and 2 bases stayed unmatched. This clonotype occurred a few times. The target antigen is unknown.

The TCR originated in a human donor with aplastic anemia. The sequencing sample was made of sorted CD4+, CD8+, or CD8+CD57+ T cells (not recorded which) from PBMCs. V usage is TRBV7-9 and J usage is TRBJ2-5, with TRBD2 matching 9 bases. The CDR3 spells CASRLAGYQETQYF. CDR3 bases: TGTGCCAGCAGACTAGCGGGCTACCAAGAGACCCAGTACTTC.